This TCR beta chain was retrieved from a study of T cell responses to AZD1222 COVID-19 vaccine. CDR3 length equals 14 residues. V lost 10 bases to trimming and J lost 3 bases; unmatched junction nucleotides: 6. Germline CDR1 reads MNHEY; CDR2 reads SMNVEV (reference sequence). Here immunoSEQ multiplex PCR was the method, and the copy in TCRdb shows in-frame clones only, minus some. The table records approximately 150,000 clones, 92% of them present only once. Comments on this clone: Its antigen is not identified.

Study findings and constraints: Donors skewed white British and female; clonal diversity was possibly underestimated. The study reported that nearly half of spike-specific TCRs target unmutated variant regions. Only 5 or 6 AZD1222 recipients were seropositive at baseline.

Sequenced here: peripheral blood, sampled 28 days after the second AZD1222 dose. The TCR originated in an adult who received the AZD1222 COVID-19 vaccine. The chain has TRBV27 and TRBJ1-1, with 12 bases identical to TRBD1. CDR3 sequence (DNA): TGTGCCACCCGGGACAGGGGGCGGGACACTGAAGCTTTCTTT. This codes for CATRDRGRDTEAFF.